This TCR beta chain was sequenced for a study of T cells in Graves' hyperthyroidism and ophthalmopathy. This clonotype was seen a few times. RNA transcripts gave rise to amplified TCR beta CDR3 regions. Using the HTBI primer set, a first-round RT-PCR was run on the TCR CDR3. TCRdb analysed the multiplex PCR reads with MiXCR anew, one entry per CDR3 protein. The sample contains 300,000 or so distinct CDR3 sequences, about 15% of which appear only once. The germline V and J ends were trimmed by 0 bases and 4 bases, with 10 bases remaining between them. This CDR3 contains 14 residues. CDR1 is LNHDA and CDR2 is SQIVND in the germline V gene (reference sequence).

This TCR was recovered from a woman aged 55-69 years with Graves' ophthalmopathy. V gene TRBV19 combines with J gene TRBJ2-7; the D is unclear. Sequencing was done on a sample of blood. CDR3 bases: TGTGCCAGTAGTATAGACCGCGGTCGGTACGAGCAGTACTTC. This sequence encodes CASSIDRGRYEQYF.